The clone carrying this T cell receptor beta chain was seen a handful of times. This entry comes from a study of T-cell memory formation after mild COVID-19. Study-wide context: TCR clusters showed largely donor specificity.

The V and J ends lost 4 bases and 0 bases, in that order; junction bases with no gene match: 6. This CDR3 has 16 residues. Germline assignment: CDR1 SGHRS and CDR2 YFSETQ. Sample barcodes and UMIs were carried by the TCR alpha and TCR beta cDNA libraries that 5'RACE generated with constant-segment primers. TCRdb analysed the 5' RACE reads with MiXCR anew, one entry per CDR3 protein. The repertoire holds about 240,000 distinct CDR3 sequences, 8.5% to 9.5% seen once, with 22% in the top ten. This receptor was taken from a man aged 18 to 29 who had mild COVID-19 (a few samples of this study predate the infection). Cell type and time point are not known. The sequencing input was PBMCs or a T cell subset sorted from them (not recorded which). The gene calls are TRBV5-1 and TRBJ2-2; 7 bases align to TRBD1. CDR3 nucleotide sequence: TGCGCCAGCAGCGCCTCCGGGACAGCGAACACCGGGGAGCTGTTTTTT. Amino acid sequence: CASSASGTANTGELFF.